The 29 T cell receptor beta chains given below trace back to one sample, sequenced in a study of chemoradiotherapy in HPV16-positive cancers (dated by TCRdb to about 2022). The receptor library was made with the immunoSEQ multiplex PCR assay. TCRdb took this table from immuneACCESS and kept in-frame rearrangements with V and J called. Such tables lack part of the clones; where checked against another copy, unresolved V genes explain under half of the gap, and the rest is unexplained. In this sample the table shows 15,000 to 20,000 clones, about 80% of which occur a single time. About 3.5% of the sample goes to the ten largest clones. Here the sequenced sample was blood, taken from a patient who underwent chemoradiotherapy. Receptors were obtained from a human donor with HPV-associated anogenital cancer.

This rearrangement joins TRBV7-2 to TRBJ2-7, with a tentative D call TRBD2 (5 bases). Trimming took off 4 bases at V and 0 bases at J, with 16 bases between the two ends. The length of the CDR3 is 16 residues. Germline V gene lookup returns CDR1 SGHTA and CDR2 FQGNSA. The CDR3 is CASSSDYNRASYEQYF. CDR3 bases: TGTGCCAGCAGCTCCGACTACAACAGAGCCTCCTACGAGCAGTACTTC.

This chain uses TRBV20-1 with TRBJ1-1; D unclear. CDR3 size: 11 residues. Germline V CDR1 and CDR2: DFQATT, SNEGSKA (reference sequence). V dropped 3 bases and J dropped 7 bases, with 9 bases sitting between them. CDR3 region: CSARFYGEAFF. CDR3 DNA sequence: TGCAGTGCTAGGTTTTATGGTGAAGCTTTCTTT.

This chain connects TRBV27 to TRBJ1-2; TRBD1 agrees at 11 bases. The V gene's germline CDR1 is MNHEY and CDR2 SMNVEV (reference sequence). V was clipped by 5 bases and J by 7 bases; unmatched bases: 12. This CDR3 is built from 16 residues. CDR3 loop: CASSIGTGGPFGGYTF. CDR3 sequence (DNA): TGTGCCAGCAGTATCGGGACAGGGGGACCCTTTGGTGGCTACACCTTC.

This chain connects TRBV6-1 to TRBJ2-2; 12 bases align to TRBD2. Germline V CDR1 and CDR2: MNHNS, SASEGT. This CDR3 spans 17 amino acids. J lost 3 bases, V lost 2 bases, and 4 bases had no gene match. The CDR3 sequence is CASSEIGLAGHTGELFF. CDR3 coding DNA: TGTGCCAGCAGTGAAATAGGACTAGCGGGGCACACCGGGGAGCTGTTTTTT.

The J gene is TRBJ1-4, the V gene TRBV11-3, with D unresolved. The ends were cut back, 0 bases at V and 12 bases at J, with 17 bases in the middle. Germline V gene data show CDR1 as SGHNT and CDR2 as YENEEA. The CDR3 totals 15 residues. Written as DNA, the CDR3 is TGTGCCAGCAGCTTAGAGTTTGGTGAAGGTTTTGAACTGTTTTTT. Protein product: CASSLEFGEGFELFF.

The rearrangement joins TRBV19 to TRBJ1-3; D possibly corresponds to TRBD1 (5 bases). The CDR3 totals 16 residues. Looked up from germline, CDR1 is LNHDA and CDR2 is SQIVND (reference sequence). Trimming shortened V by 4 bases and J by 4 bases, and 17 bases separated the two germline ends. CDR3 residues: CASSTLFGGSGNTIYF. CDR3 sequence (DNA): TGTGCCAGTAGTACACTCTTCGGGGGATCCGGAAACACCATATATTTT.

The genes are TRBV19 and TRBJ1-1; D remains ambiguous. The CDR3 is 14 amino acids. The germline CDR1 and CDR2 sequences are LNHDA and SQIVND (reference sequence). Trimming left V 1 base short and J 10 bases short, with 16 bases between. The CDR3 DNA reads as TGTGCCAGTAGTATAGCGGGTGTTCAAGAGGGAGCTTTCTTT. It translates to CASSIAGVQEGAFF.

The rearrangement joins TRBV29-1 to TRBJ1-2, with 7 bases matching TRBD1. J gave up 4 bases and V 6 bases, and 5 bases lay outside the gene matches. This CDR3 comprises 12 residues. Germline V CDR1 and CDR2: SQVTM, ANQGSEA. In DNA form, the CDR3 reads TGCAGCGTCGTGACAGGGTCCTATGGCTACACCTTC. Amino acids: CSVVTGSYGYTF.

This clone has just a few counts. This chain joins TRBV4-2 and TRBJ1-2; 7 nucleotides line up with TRBD1. CDR1 LGHNA and CDR2 YNFKEQ come from the germline V gene. The CDR3 runs 13 residues. After removal of 4 bases from V and 8 bases from J, the junction contained 7 bases not matched to a gene. This chain's CDR3 is CASSPGGQFGYTF. For the CDR3, the DNA is TGTGCCAGCAGCCCGGGGGGACAGTTCGGCTACACCTTC.

The V and J genes are TRBV28 and TRBJ2-5; 9 bases match TRBD2. V shed 8 bases, J shed 7 bases, and the junction held 14 bases outside the gene matches. This CDR3 region has 15 residues. Germline values: CDR1 MDHEN, CDR2 SYDVKM. The CDR3 spells CASGLAGSTQGTQYF. CDR3 bases: TGTGCCAGCGGTCTAGCGGGGTCAACCCAGGGGACCCAGTACTTC.

V is TRBV19 and J is TRBJ2-2; D remains ambiguous. CDR1 is LNHDA and CDR2 is SQIVND in the germline V gene (reference sequence). The CDR3 runs to 13 residues. V shed 3 bases and J shed 3 bases, with 5 bases lying between them. This CDR3 is CASSMGYTGELFF. Here the CDR3 DNA reads TGTGCCAGTAGTATGGGCTACACCGGGGAGCTGTTTTTT.

J is TRBJ2-3 and V is TRBV7-9; TRBD2 aligns across 7 bases. CDR1 SEHNR and CDR2 FQNEAQ come from the germline V gene (reference sequence). The CDR3 is 14 amino acids. Trimming took 2 bases from V and 4 from J; bases not matched to a gene: 3. CDR3 region: CASSLSRGADTQYF. In DNA, the CDR3 is TGTGCCAGCAGCTTAAGTCGGGGGGCAGATACGCAGTATTTT.

There are a few counts of this clone. The V call is TRBV6-7, the J call TRBJ2-3; tentative D call: TRBD2 (6 bases). TRBV6-7 is designated an ORF whose function remains uncertain. V dropped 0 bases and J dropped 0 bases, with 10 bases sitting between them. This CDR3 comprises 16 residues. The CDR3, as DNA: TGTGCCAGCAGTTACTCGCGCGGGGAGAGCACAGATACGCAGTATTTT. Its protein is CASSYSRGESTDTQYF.

The chain uses TRBV5-6 and TRBJ2-5; maybe TRBD1 (5 bases). There are 16 residues in the CDR3. The germline V and J ends were trimmed by 1 base and 4 bases, with 17 bases remaining between them. Germline V lookup: CDR1 SGHDT, CDR2 YYEEEE. The CDR3, as DNA: TGTGCCAGCAGCTTGAAGGGGCAGGGTGTAAGAGAGACCCAGTACTTC. It encodes CASSLKGQGVRETQYF.

This chain links TRBV6-1 with TRBJ1-2, with D unresolved. The CDR3 has 13 residues. Per germline, CDR1 MNHNS and CDR2 SASEGT. The V and J ends lost 8 bases and 1 base respectively, with 11 bases between them. The CDR3 region has the DNA TGTGCCAGCGCGAGCACAATTAACTATGGCTACACCTTC. Residues: CASASTINYGYTF.

In this sample, this clone turned up once. The J gene is TRBJ2-7, the V gene TRBV2; 8 nucleotides agree with TRBD2. Looked up from germline, CDR1 is SNHLY and CDR2 is FYNNEI. The CDR3 consists of 14 residues. Germline trimming cut 5 bases from V and 1 base from J; bases unmatched to any gene: 4. The CDR3 coding sequence is TGTGCCAGCAGTTTCGGCGGGGGGTCCTACGAGCAGTACTTC. Residues: CASSFGGGSYEQYF.

This clone was counted only a few times. The chain couples TRBV2 to TRBJ1-6, with TRBD1 identical over 10 bases. Per germline, CDR1 SNHLY and CDR2 FYNNEI. Losses at the gene ends were 8 bases for V and 14 bases for J; bases not matched to a gene: 15. The CDR3 extends over 15 amino acids. The CDR3, as DNA: TGTGCCAGCGTCCGGGACAGGGGATCGGTTGAGGCCCTCCACTTT. Translation gives CASVRDRGSVEALHF.

The chain carries TRBV7-6 and TRBJ2-1; the match to TRBD1 covers 7 bases. Losses at the gene ends were 4 bases for V and 5 bases for J; bases not matched to a gene: 8. Germline CDR1 SGHVS, CDR2 FNYEAQ. The CDR3 runs 15 residues. The CDR3 region is CASSSRQGWNNEQFF. The DNA for the CDR3 is TGTGCCAGCAGCTCTCGACAGGGATGGAACAATGAGCAGTTCTTC.

The chain couples TRBV5-4 to TRBJ2-7; D gene ambiguous. This CDR3 comprises 14 residues. V was clipped by 3 bases and J by 2 bases, with 12 bases between them. CDR1 and CDR2 from the germline V gene are SGHNT and YYREEE (reference sequence). DNA of the CDR3: TGTGCCAGCAGCTCAGAACTCAACACCTACGAGCAGTACTTC. Protein sequence: CASSSELNTYEQYF.

CDR3 DNA: TGTGCCAGCAGTTCCCCGACTAGCCCCAGAAGCACAGATACGCAGTATTTT. It translates to CASSSPTSPRSTDTQYF. The V call is TRBV7-3, the J call TRBJ2-3; TRBD2 matches at 7 bases. The CDR3 sequence is 17 residues long. The germline gives CDR1 SGHTA, CDR2 FQGTGA. With V trimmed by 6 bases and J by 0 bases, 12 bases remained unmatched.

This chain uses TRBV6-6 with TRBJ1-1; perhaps TRBD1 as D (5 bases). Trimming shortened V by 0 bases and J by 3 bases, and 11 bases separated the two germline ends. Per the germline V gene, CDR1 is MNHNY and CDR2 is SVGAGI (reference sequence). This CDR3 region has 15 residues. CDR3 coding DNA: TGTGCCAGCAGTTACTCTGGGGGGGGGTACACTGAAGCTTTCTTT. Protein product: CASSYSGGGYTEAFF.

The chain combines TRBV6-4 with TRBJ1-1; 10 bases fit TRBD1. The CDR3 is 13 residues long. V was pared by 6 bases and J by 6 bases, with 4 bases of the junction left unmatched. Germline V gene lookup returns CDR1 MRHNA and CDR2 SNTAGT. In DNA, the CDR3 is TGTGCCAGCAGGGTGGACAGGGGGGCTGAAGCTTTCTTT. Its protein product is CASRVDRGAEAFF.

J is TRBJ1-6 and V is TRBV19, with 8 bases lining up with TRBD1. V trimming: 7 bases; J trimming: 5 bases; junction bases outside the gene matches: 4. The CDR3 runs 14 residues. Looked up from germline, CDR1 is LNHDA and CDR2 is SQIVND (reference sequence). Here the CDR3 reads CASTGTGNNSPLHF. The DNA of the CDR3 is TGTGCCAGTACCGGGACAGGCAATAATTCACCCCTCCACTTT.

The chain recombines TRBV5-5 with TRBJ2-2; D call uncertain. CDR1 is SGHKS and CDR2 is YYEKEE in the germline V gene (reference sequence). This CDR3 contains 13 residues. Trimming removed 2 bases at V and 6 bases at J, with 8 bases between. DNA for the CDR3: TGTGCCAGCAGCTTAGATGGGGCCGGGGAGCTGTTTTTT. Its translation: CASSLDGAGELFF.

The chain has TRBV20-1 and TRBJ1-2, with no clear D. The CDR3 length is 11 residues. The V end was cut by 1 base, the J end by 5 bases, with 5 bases between. Germline assignment: CDR1 DFQATT and CDR2 SNEGSKA (reference sequence). The CDR3 DNA sequence: TGCAGTGCTAGAGGCCAGTATGGCTACACCTTC. Translation: CSARGQYGYTF.

The gene calls are TRBV9 and TRBJ2-1; no clear D. Germline V lookup: CDR1 SGDLS, CDR2 YYNGEE. The CDR3 covers 14 residues. Between the trimmed V and J ends, which lost 0 bases and 6 bases, there was a span of 10 bases. CDR3 bases: TGTGCCAGCAGCGTAGCTCTCTGGGGCAATGAGCAGTTCTTC. It yields the protein CASSVALWGNEQFF.

The chain is built from TRBV28 and TRBJ1-1; D ambiguous. The ends were cut back, 1 base at V and 11 bases at J, with 11 bases in the middle. The CDR3 has 12 amino acids. Germline CDR1 is MDHEN and CDR2 is SYDVKM. The CDR3 region is CASSLSQPAAFF. For the CDR3, the DNA is TGTGCCAGCAGTTTATCCCAACCGGCGGCTTTCTTT. The full variable domain, with the rest looked up from reference TRBV28 and TRBJ1-1, is DVKVTQSSRYLVKRTGEKVFLECVQDMDHENMFWYRQDPGLGLRLIYFSYDVKMKEKGDIPEGYSVSREKKERFSLILESASTNQTSMYLCASSLSQPAAFFGQGTRLTVV.

CDR3 sequence reads: CASSSATGRSDEKLFF. The CDR3 nucleotides read TGTGCCAGCAGTTCTGCCACAGGACGTTCGGATGAAAAACTGTTTTTT. V and J are TRBV5-4 and TRBJ1-4, with a tentative D call TRBD1 (5 bases). Trimming stripped 5 bases from V and 6 bases from J, with 20 bases between. Germline V CDR1 and CDR2: SGHNT, YYREEE (reference sequence). The CDR3 is made up of 16 amino acids.

As DNA, the CDR3 is TGTGCCAGCAGTGAGGTCTTAGCGGGGGGGTTCTACGAGCAGTACTTC. It specifies CASSEVLAGGFYEQYF. The chain carries TRBV2 and TRBJ2-7, with 11 bases matching TRBD2. V was pared by 3 bases and J by 3 bases, with 7 bases of the junction left unmatched. The germline gives CDR1 SNHLY, CDR2 FYNNEI. The CDR3 length is 16 residues.